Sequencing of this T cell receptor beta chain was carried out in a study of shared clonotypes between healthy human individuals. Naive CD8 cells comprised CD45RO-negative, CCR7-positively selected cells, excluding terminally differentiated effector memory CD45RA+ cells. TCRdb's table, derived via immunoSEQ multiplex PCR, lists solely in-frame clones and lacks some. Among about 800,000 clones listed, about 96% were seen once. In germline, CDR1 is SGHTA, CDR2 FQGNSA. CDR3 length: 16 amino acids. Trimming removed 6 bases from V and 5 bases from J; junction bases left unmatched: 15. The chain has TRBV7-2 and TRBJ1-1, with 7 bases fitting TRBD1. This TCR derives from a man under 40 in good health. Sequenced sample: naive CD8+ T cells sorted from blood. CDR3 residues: CASSPMGGGHSTEAFF. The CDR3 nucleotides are TGTGCCAGCAGTCCCATGGGAGGGGGCCATTCGACTGAAGCTTTCTTT.